This T cell receptor (beta chain) was retrieved from a study of shared clonotypes between healthy human individuals. Looking at the study overall: CD8 memory received one plate per donor, CD8 naive two, CD4 memory three and CD4 naive three.

This table comes from immunoSEQ multiplex PCR, and its TCRdb copy is limited to in-frame clones, with some not included. The repertoire has more than 150,000 clones, 90% to 95% of them found once; the top ten carry 0.067%. Trimming cost V 0 bases and J 7 bases; bases outside gene matches: 4. Germline-derived CDR1 and CDR2 are GTSNPN and SVGIG (reference sequence). This CDR3 has 14 amino acids. This TCR was sampled from a woman in her thirties in good health. The sample was naive CD4+ T cells sorted from blood. Subset denoted: CD45RA+ positively selected. This chain uses TRBV30 with TRBJ1-4; 8 nucleotides match TRBD1. For the CDR3, the DNA is TGTGCCTGGAGTGTCGGGACAGGAGGTGAAAAACTGTTTTTT. It encodes CAWSVGTGGEKLFF.